This T cell receptor beta chain originates from a study of blood T cell repertoires in COVID-19. Sequencing used immunoSEQ multiplex PCR; TCRdb keeps in-frame clones, though not all of them. The sample records over 150,000 clones, 75% to 85% being singletons. Germline V gene data show CDR1 as SGHTA and CDR2 as FQGNSA. Trimming took off 3 bases at V and 1 base at J, with 7 bases between the two ends. This CDR3 has 13 amino acids. The sequence came from a human donor in a cohort sampled during active COVID-19. The chain is built from TRBV7-2 and TRBJ2-7; maybe TRBD1 (5 bases). Sequenced material: peripheral blood. This CDR3 reads CASSFAGSYEQYF. For the CDR3, the DNA is TGTGCCAGCAGCTTCGCAGGGTCCTACGAGCAGTACTTC.